A single sample gave rise to the 21 T cell receptor beta chains below, sequenced in a study of blood T cell repertoires in COVID-19. TCRdb keeps only in-frame clones here, not all; method: immunoSEQ multiplex PCR. There are approximately 270,000 clones in the sample; just over 85% occur only once, and over 1.1% lies in the top ten. The specimen sequenced was peripheral blood. The receptors were sampled from a man older than 75 with acute or convalescent COVID-19.

V usage is TRBV4-1 and J usage is TRBJ2-5; perhaps TRBD1 as D (6 bases). Trimming took 0 bases from V and 5 from J, leaving 13 bases between them. CDR1 and CDR2 (germline): MGHRA, YSYEKL. CDR3 length: 15 residues. The CDR3: CASSQDNRAHETQYF. CDR3 nucleotides: TGCGCCAGCAGCCAAGATAACAGGGCCCATGAGACCCAGTACTTC.

The V call is TRBV25-1, the J call TRBJ2-1; a weak D match, TRBD2 (6 bases). Germline V CDR1 and CDR2: MGHDK, SYGVNS. The CDR3 consists of 14 residues. The V end lost 1 base, the J end lost 5 bases, and 9 bases lay between the germline ends. The CDR3 is CASSESGGNNEQFF. The CDR3 nucleotides are TGTGCCAGCAGTGAATCCGGCGGGAACAATGAGCAGTTCTTC.

J is TRBJ2-7 and V is TRBV6-5; D not resolved. The CDR3 length is 14 residues. Trimming removed 3 bases at V and 4 bases at J, with 13 bases between. Germline lookup yields CDR1 MNHEY and CDR2 SVGAGI. Here the CDR3 reads CASSYLGPFYEQYF. Written as DNA, the CDR3 is TGTGCCAGCAGTTATCTGGGCCCGTTTTACGAGCAGTACTTC.

In this sample, this clone turned up once. The chain joins TRBV27 to TRBJ2-7; D perhaps matches TRBD2 (6 bases). Germline CDR1 reads MNHEY; CDR2 reads SMNVEV (reference sequence). The V end was cut by 7 bases, the J end by 1 base, with 14 bases between. CDR3 size: 14 residues. The CDR3 nucleotides read TGTGCCAGCAAAGCGGGCAGGGAATCCTACGAGCAGTACTTC. It specifies CASKAGRESYEQYF.

This chain uses TRBV18 with TRBJ2-2; 9 nucleotides agree with TRBD2. The CDR3 extends over 17 amino acids. Germline-derived CDR1 and CDR2 are KGHSH and LQKENI. The V segment lost 3 bases and the J segment 6 bases; nucleotides outside the gene matches: 11. The CDR3 DNA sequence: TGTGCCAGCTCACCCGTCACCGGGACTAGCAGGGCCGGGGAGCTGTTTTTT. This translates into CASSPVTGTSRAGELFF.

CDR3 DNA sequence: TGTGCCAGCTCACCCGAGGGCAGGGGGCGTGATGGCTACACCTTC. Residues: CASSPEGRGRDGYTF. The chain links TRBV18 to TRBJ1-2; 8 positions match TRBD1. CDR3 length: 15 amino acids. Germline assignment: CDR1 KGHSH and CDR2 LQKENI. V shed 3 bases and J 6 bases; nucleotides not matched to a gene: 9.

The chain is built from TRBV6-2 or TRBV6-3 and TRBJ2-1; 8 bases line up with TRBD2. The CDR3 consists of 14 residues. CDR1 MNHEY and CDR2 SVGEGT come from the germline V gene. The ends lost 1 base at V and 8 bases at J; junction bases unmatched: 4. The CDR3 nucleotides read TGTGCCAGCAGTTACTTCGGACTAGCTCATGAGCAGTTCTTC. This translates into CASSYFGLAHEQFF.

The genes are TRBV19 and TRBJ1-2; D is uncertain. Trimming took 8 bases from V and 3 from J, leaving 19 bases between them. The CDR3 loop spans 15 amino acids. Germline CDR1 and CDR2: LNHDA and SQIVND (reference sequence). The CDR3 reads CASRVRGGFDYGYTF. For the CDR3, the DNA is TGTGCCAGTCGCGTCCGGGGTGGTTTCGACTATGGCTACACCTTC.

The genes are TRBV12-3 or TRBV12-4 and TRBJ1-3, with D possibly matching TRBD1 (5 bases). The length of the CDR3 is 13 residues. V was shortened by 5 bases and J by 4 bases, with 9 bases between the two germline ends. The CDR3 DNA reads TGTGCCAGCAGTCCGACAGAAGGAAACACCATATATTTT. Protein product: CASSPTEGNTIYF.

This rearrangement joins TRBV13 to TRBJ2-5; D may be TRBD2 (5 bases). CDR1 and CDR2 from the germline V gene are PRHDT and FYEKMQ (reference sequence). The CDR3 is 15 residues long. The V and J ends lost 0 bases and 5 bases respectively, with 13 bases between them. The CDR3: CASSLGGGSGETQYF. The CDR3 coding sequence is TGTGCCAGCAGCTTAGGGGGTGGATCGGGGGAGACCCAGTACTTC.

The V gene is TRBV18, the J gene TRBJ1-4; 10 nucleotides agree with TRBD1. Germline V CDR1 and CDR2: KGHSH, LQKENI. The V gene end was trimmed by 4 bases and the J gene end by 8 bases; junction bases not matched to a gene: 7. The CDR3 consists of 15 residues. CDR3 residues: CASSLQGTGAEKLFF. In DNA form, the CDR3 reads TGTGCCAGCTCACTTCAGGGGACAGGGGCCGAAAAACTGTTTTTT.

The J gene is TRBJ2-4, the V gene TRBV19; TRBD1 might be the D (6 bases). V was pared by 5 bases and J by 0 bases, with 8 bases between. This CDR3 is 14 amino acids long. CDR1 LNHDA and CDR2 SQIVND come from the germline V gene (reference sequence). The CDR3 DNA reads TGTGCCAGTAGTCCAGGGGTAGCCAAAAACATTCAGTACTTC. It translates to CASSPGVAKNIQYF. Filled out from reference TRBV19 and TRBJ2-4, the complete variable domain reads DGGITQSPKYLFRKEGQNVTLSCEQNLNHDAMYWYRQDPGQGLRLIYYSQIVNDFQKGDIAEGYSVSREKKESFPLTVTSAQKNPTAFYLCASSPGVAKNIQYFGAGTRLSVL.

The chain combines TRBV27 with TRBJ1-1; TRBD1 matches at 8 bases. Germline loops: CDR1 MNHEY, CDR2 SMNVEV (reference sequence). The CDR3 runs 17 residues. Trimming at V came to 4 bases and at J to 2 bases, leaving 12 bases not matched to a gene. The CDR3 coding sequence is TGTGCCAGCAGTTCACAAGACAGGGGACGGAGTAACACTGAAGCTTTCTTT. It encodes CASSSQDRGRSNTEAFF.

The rearrangement uses TRBV12-3 or TRBV12-4 and TRBJ2-1; the match to TRBD2 covers 8 bases. This CDR3 comprises 13 residues. V trimming: 5 bases; J trimming: 11 bases; junction bases outside the gene matches: 8. The CDR3 loop reads CASSPTSGRKQFF. CDR3 nucleotide sequence: TGTGCCAGCAGTCCTACCAGCGGGAGAAAGCAGTTCTTC.

The chain joins TRBV5-1 to TRBJ2-3; 9 bases fit TRBD2. CDR3 length: 17 residues. Germline trimming cut 0 bases from V and 6 bases from J; bases unmatched to any gene: 11. The germline V gene encodes CDR1 SGHRS and CDR2 YFSETQ. CDR3 sequence: CASSLDLGIAGEDTQYF. In nucleotides, the CDR3 is TGCGCCAGCAGCTTGGACCTCGGGATAGCGGGAGAGGATACGCAGTATTTT.

This chain uses TRBV7-2 with TRBJ1-5, with 7 bases aligning to TRBD1. The V segment lost 5 bases and the J segment 0 bases; nucleotides outside the gene matches: 4. Germline CDR1 and CDR2: SGHTA and FQGNSA. The CDR3 covers 15 residues. The CDR3 DNA reads as TGTGCCAGCAGCCCGGGACAGATTAGCAATCAGCCCCAGCATTTT. Its protein product is CASSPGQISNQPQHF.

The V call is TRBV3-1 (or the pseudogene TRBV3-2), the J call TRBJ2-5; a weak D match, TRBD1 (5 bases). V lost 4 bases and J 10 bases, leaving 16 bases between the germline ends. This CDR3 is built from 13 residues. The V gene's germline CDR1 is LGHDT and CDR2 YNNKEL (reference sequence). CDR3 amino acids: CASSPVPQGVQYF. CDR3 nucleotide sequence: TGTGCCAGCAGCCCTGTCCCGCAGGGTGTCCAGTACTTC.

The chain joins TRBV29-1 to TRBJ2-4, with D possibly being TRBD2 (5 bases). Germline CDR1 and CDR2: SQVTM and ANQGSEA. This CDR3 has 13 amino acids. V was shortened by 6 bases and J by 0 bases, with 9 bases between the two germline ends. CDR3 bases: TGCAGCGTCGCGGACTCAGCCAAAAACATTCAGTACTTC. It codes for CSVADSAKNIQYF.

The CDR3 nucleotides are TGCGCCAGCAGCTTCTCGGACAGGGGAGGTTCCTTCGGCACTGAAGCTTTCTTT. It specifies CASSFSDRGGSFGTEAFF. The J gene is TRBJ1-1, the V gene TRBV5-1; 9 bases agree with TRBD1. This CDR3 has 18 amino acids. CDR1 is SGHRS, CDR2 YFSETQ, per germline. The junction had 15 bases not matched to a gene; V was cut back by 2 bases and J by 4 bases.

CDR3 sequence reads: CASSRRVAVSTDTQYF. The DNA for the CDR3 is TGTGCCAGCAGCCGCCGGGTAGCAGTTAGCACAGATACGCAGTATTTT. V is TRBV9 and J is TRBJ2-3, with D unresolved. CDR3 length equals 16 residues. With 4 bases removed from V and 0 bases from J, the gap between germline ends came to 15 bases. Germline V CDR1 and CDR2: SGDLS, YYNGEE. The complete variable domain, with remaining parts taken from reference TRBV9 and TRBJ2-3, reads DSGVTQTPKHLITATGQRVTLRCSPRSGDLSVYWYQQSLDQGLQFLIQYYNGEERAKGNILERFSAQQFPDLHSELNLSSLELGDSALYFCASSRRVAVSTDTQYFGPGTRLTVL.

V and J are TRBV19 and TRBJ2-7, with 9 bases matching TRBD2. Looked up from germline, CDR1 is LNHDA and CDR2 is SQIVND (reference sequence). V trimming: 3 bases; J trimming: 2 bases; junction bases outside the gene matches: 2. The CDR3 is 14 residues long. CDR3 DNA: TGTGCCAGTAGTATGGGACTAGCAGCCTACGAGCAGTACTTC. Its translation is CASSMGLAAYEQYF.